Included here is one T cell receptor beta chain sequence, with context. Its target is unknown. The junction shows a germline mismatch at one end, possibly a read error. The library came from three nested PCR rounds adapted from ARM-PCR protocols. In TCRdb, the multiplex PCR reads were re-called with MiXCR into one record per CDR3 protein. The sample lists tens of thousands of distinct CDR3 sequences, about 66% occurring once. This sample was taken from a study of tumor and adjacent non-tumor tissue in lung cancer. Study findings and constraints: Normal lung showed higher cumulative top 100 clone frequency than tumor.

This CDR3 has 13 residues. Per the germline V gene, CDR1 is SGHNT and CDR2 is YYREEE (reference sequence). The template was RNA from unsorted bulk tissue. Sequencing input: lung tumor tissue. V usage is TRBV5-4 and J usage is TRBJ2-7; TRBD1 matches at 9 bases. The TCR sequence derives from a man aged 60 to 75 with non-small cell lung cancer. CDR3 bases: TGTGCGAGCAGTCGGGACAGGGACTACGAGCAGTACTTC. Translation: CASSRDRDYEQYF.